The TCR beta chain described here comes from a study of immune cell composition in non-small cell lung cancer. For the study at large: Most cases were lung adenocarcinoma or squamous cell carcinoma.

Sequencing used immunoSEQ multiplex PCR; TCRdb keeps in-frame clones, though not all of them. This table has some 15,000 clones, 81% appearing once. This clone was seen more than once but under ten times. Its antigen is unidentified. In germline, CDR1 is SQVTM, CDR2 ANQGSEA. This CDR3 has 16 amino acids. V shed 0 bases and J shed 4 bases, with 17 bases lying between them. Broader study findings: It was not proven that tumour-reactive clones equal dominant tumour-associated clones. Lung squamous cell carcinoma tumours had significantly higher top 10 clone scores and productive clonality than lung adenocarcinoma. Tumour TCR-beta clonality was not significantly tied to smoking pack-years.

The sample consisted of lung tumor tissue. This chain connects TRBV29-1 to TRBJ2-3, with D uncertain. This receptor was obtained from a human donor with non-small cell lung cancer. In nucleotides, the CDR3 is TGCAGCGTTGAAGATTTGAGCGTTGAGTGGCCAGATACGCAGTATTTT. This codes for CSVEDLSVEWPDTQYF.